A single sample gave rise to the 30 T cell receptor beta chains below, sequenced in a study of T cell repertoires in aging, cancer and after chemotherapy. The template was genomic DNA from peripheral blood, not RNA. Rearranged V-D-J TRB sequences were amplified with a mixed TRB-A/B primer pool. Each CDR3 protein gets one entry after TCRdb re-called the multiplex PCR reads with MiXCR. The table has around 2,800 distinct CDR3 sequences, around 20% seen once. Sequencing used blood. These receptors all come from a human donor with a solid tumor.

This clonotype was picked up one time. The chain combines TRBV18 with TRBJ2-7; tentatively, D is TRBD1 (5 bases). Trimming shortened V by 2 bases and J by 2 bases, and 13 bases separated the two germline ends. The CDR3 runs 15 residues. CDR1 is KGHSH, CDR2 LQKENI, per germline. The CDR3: CASSPGNQGPYEQYF. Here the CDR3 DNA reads TGTGCCAGCTCACCAGGAAATCAGGGTCCCTACGAGCAGTACTTC.

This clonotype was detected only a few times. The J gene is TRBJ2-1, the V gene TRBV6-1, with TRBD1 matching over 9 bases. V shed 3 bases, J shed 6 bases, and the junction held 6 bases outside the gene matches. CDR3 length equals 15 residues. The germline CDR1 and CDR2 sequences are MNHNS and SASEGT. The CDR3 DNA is TGTGCCAGCAGTGAGGGACAGGGAATACTCAATGAGCAGTTCTTC. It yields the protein CASSEGQGILNEQFF.

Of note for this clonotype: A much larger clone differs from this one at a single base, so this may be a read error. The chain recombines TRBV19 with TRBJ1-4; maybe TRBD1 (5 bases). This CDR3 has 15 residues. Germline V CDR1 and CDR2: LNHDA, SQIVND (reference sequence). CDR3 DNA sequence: TGTGCCAGTAGTCGCCCATGGACACGAAATGTAAAACTGTTTTTT. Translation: CASSRPWTRNVKLFF.

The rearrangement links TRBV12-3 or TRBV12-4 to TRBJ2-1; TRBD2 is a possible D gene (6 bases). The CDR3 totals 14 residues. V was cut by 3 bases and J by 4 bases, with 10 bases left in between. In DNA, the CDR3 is TGTGCCAGCAGTTTGGGGGGACCGTACAATGAGCAGTTCTTC. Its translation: CASSLGGPYNEQFF.

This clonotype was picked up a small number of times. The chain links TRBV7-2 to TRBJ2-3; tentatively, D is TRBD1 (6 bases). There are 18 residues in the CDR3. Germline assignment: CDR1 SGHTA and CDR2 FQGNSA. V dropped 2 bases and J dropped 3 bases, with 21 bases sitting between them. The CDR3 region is CASSLRAPRGRGTDTQYF. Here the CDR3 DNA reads TGTGCCAGCAGCTTAAGGGCCCCCAGGGGCAGAGGGACAGATACGCAGTATTTT.

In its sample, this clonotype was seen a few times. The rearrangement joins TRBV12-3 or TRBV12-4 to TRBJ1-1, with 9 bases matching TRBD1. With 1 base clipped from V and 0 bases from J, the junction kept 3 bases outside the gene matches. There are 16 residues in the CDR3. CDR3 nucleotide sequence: TGTGCCAGCAGTTTAGATGGGACAGGGCTGAACACTGAAGCTTTCTTT. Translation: CASSLDGTGLNTEAFF.

CDR3 coding DNA: TGCAGTGCCCTGGGAGGGGAACTAGCGGCCCCCTACGAGCAGTACTTC. This translates into CSALGGELAAPYEQYF. The chain uses TRBV20-1 and TRBJ2-7; 8 bases are shared with TRBD2. CDR3 length: 16 residues. Germline loops: CDR1 DFQATT, CDR2 SNEGSKA (reference sequence). J was trimmed by 2 bases and V by 6 bases; bases with no gene match: 15.

In DNA, the CDR3 is TGCGCCAGCCGAACGTTAGCGTTTAGCACAGATACGCAGTATTTT. Amino acids: CASRTLAFSTDTQYF. The chain employs TRBV5-1 and TRBJ2-3; the D gene is possibly TRBD2 (5 bases). This CDR3 is built from 15 residues. CDR1 and CDR2 (germline): SGHRS, YFSETQ. V shed 7 bases and J shed 0 bases, with 15 bases lying between them. The full variable domain, in which reference TRBV5-1 and TRBJ2-3 provide the parts outside the CDR3, is KAGVTQTPRYLIKTRGQQVTLSCSPISGHRSVSWYQQTPGQGLQFLFEYFSETQRNKGNFPGRFSGRQFSNSRSEMNVSTLELGDSALYLCASRTLAFSTDTQYFGPGTRLTVL.

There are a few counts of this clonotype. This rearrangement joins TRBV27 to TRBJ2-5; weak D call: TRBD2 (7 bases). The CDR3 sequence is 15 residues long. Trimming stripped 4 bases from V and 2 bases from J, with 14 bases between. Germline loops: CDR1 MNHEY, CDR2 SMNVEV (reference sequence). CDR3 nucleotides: TGTGCCAGCAGTTCACTCAGGGGAGGGCAAGAGACCCAGTACTTC. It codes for CASSSLRGGQETQYF.

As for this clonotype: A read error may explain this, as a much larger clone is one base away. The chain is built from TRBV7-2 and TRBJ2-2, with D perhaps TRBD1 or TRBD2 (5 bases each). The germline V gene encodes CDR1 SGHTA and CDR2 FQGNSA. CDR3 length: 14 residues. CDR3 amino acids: CASSLGADTGEQFF. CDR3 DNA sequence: TGTGCCAGCAGCTTAGGGGCGGACACCGGGGAGCAGTTTTTT.

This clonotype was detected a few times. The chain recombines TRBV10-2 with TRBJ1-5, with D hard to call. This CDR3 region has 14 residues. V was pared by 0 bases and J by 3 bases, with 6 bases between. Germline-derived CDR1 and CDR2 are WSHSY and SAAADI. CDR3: CASSESGYNQPQHF. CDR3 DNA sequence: TGCGCCAGCAGTGAGTCAGGCTACAATCAGCCCCAGCATTTT.

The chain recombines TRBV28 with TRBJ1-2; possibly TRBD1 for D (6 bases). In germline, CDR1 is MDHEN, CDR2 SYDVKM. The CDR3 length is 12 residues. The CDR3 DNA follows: TGTGGTACCCAGACAGGTTCCTATGGCTACACCTTC. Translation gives CGTQTGSYGYTF.

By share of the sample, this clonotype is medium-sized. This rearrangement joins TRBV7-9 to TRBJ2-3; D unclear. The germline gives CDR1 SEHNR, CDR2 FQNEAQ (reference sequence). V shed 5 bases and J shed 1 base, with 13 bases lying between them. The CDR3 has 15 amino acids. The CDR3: CASSRQGKGTDTQYF. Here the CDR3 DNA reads TGTGCCAGCAGCCGGCAAGGGAAAGGCACAGATACGCAGTATTTT.

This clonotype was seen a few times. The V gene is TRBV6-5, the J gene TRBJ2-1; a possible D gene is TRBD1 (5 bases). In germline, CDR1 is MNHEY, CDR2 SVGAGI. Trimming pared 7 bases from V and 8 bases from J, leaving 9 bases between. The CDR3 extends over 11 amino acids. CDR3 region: CASTDTYEQFF. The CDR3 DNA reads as TGTGCCAGCACGGACACTTATGAGCAGTTCTTC.

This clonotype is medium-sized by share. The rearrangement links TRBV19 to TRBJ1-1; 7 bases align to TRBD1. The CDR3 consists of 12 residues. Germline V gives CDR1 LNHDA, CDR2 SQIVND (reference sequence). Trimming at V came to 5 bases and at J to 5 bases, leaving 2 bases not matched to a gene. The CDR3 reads CASSDRVTEAFF. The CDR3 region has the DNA TGTGCCAGTAGTGACAGGGTAACTGAAGCTTTCTTT.

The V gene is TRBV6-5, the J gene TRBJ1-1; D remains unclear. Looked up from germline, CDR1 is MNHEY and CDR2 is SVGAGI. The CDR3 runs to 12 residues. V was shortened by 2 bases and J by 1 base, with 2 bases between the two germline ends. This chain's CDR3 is CASSYENTEAFF. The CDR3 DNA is TGTGCCAGCAGTTACGAGAACACTGAAGCTTTCTTT.

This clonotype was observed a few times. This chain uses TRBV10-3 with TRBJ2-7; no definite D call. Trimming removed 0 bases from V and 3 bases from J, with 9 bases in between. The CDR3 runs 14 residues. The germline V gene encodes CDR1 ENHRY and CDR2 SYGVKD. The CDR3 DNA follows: TGTGCCATCAGTGAGTCGGGGAACTTCTACGAGCAGTACTTC. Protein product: CAISESGNFYEQYF.

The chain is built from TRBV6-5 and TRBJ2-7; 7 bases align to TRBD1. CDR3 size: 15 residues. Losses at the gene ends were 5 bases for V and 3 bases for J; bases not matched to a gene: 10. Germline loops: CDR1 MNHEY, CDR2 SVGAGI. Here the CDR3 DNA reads TGTGCCAGCAGTACAACCGGGACAGCCAGCTACGAGCAGTACTTC. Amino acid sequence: CASSTTGTASYEQYF.

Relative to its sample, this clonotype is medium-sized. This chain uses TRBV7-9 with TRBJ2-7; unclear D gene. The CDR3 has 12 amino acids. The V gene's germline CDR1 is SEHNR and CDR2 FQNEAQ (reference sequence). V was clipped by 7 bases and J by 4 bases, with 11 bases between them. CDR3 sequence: CASNRRGYEQYF. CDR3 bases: TGTGCCAGCAACCGAAGAGGTTACGAGCAGTACTTC.

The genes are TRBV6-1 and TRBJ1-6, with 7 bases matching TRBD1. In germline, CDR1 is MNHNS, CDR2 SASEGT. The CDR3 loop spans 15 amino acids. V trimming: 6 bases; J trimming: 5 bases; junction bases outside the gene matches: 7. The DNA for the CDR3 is TGTGCCAGCAGCCTTAGACAGGGCGATAATTCACCCCTCCACTTT. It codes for CASSLRQGDNSPLHF.

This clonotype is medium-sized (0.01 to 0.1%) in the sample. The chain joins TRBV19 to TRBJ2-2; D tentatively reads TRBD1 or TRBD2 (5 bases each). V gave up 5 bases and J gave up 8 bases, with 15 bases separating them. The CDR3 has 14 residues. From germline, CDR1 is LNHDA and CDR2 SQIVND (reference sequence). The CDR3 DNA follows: TGTGCCAGTAGTTACGGACACCCGGGAGGGGAGCTGTTTTTT. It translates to CASSYGHPGGELFF.

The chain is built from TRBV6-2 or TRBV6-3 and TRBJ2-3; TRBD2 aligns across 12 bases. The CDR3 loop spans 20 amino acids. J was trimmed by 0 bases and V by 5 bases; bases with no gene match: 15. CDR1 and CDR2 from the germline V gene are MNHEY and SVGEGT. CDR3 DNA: TGTGCCAGCAGTGACGGCGCTAGCGGGGGGGGGCATCCGAGCACAGATACGCAGTATTTT. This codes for CASSDGASGGGHPSTDTQYF.

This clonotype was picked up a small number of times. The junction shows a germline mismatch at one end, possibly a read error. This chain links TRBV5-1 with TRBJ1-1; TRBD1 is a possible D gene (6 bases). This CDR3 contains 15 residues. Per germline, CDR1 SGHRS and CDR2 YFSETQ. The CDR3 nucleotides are TGTGCCAGCACTACGGGCTCAGGGGCCGGCACTGAAGCTTTCTTT. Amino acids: CASTTGSGAGTEAFF.

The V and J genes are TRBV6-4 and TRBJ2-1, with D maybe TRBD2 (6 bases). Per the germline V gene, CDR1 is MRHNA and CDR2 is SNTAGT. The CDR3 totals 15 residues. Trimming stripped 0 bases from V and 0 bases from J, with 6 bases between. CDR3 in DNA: TGTGCCAGCAGTGACTCTAGCGGCTCCTACAATGAGCAGTTCTTC. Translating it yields CASSDSSGSYNEQFF.

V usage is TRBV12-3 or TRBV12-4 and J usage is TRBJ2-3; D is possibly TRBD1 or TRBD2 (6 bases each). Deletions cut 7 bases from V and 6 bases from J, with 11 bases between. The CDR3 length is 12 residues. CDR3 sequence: CASKVGGDTQYF. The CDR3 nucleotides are TGTGCCAGCAAGGTAGGGGGGGATACGCAGTATTTT.

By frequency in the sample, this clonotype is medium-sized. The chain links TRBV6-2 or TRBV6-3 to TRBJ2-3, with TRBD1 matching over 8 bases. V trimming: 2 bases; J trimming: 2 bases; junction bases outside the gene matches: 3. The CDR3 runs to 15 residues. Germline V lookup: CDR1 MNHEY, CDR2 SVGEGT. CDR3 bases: TGTGCCAGCAGTTACCGGGACAGGTCCACAGATACGCAGTATTTT. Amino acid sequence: CASSYRDRSTDTQYF.

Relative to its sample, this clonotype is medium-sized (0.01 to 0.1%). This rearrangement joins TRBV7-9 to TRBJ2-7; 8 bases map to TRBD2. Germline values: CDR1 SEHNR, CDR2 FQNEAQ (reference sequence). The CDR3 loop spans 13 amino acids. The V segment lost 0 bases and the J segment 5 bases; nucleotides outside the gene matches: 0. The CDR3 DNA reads TGTGCCAGCAGCTTAGCGCGGGGGGACGAGCAGTACTTC. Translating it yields CASSLARGDEQYF.

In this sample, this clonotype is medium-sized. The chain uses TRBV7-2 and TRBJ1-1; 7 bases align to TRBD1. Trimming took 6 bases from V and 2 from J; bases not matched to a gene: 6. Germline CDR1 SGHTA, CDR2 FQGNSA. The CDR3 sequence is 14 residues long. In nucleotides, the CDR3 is TGTGCCAGCAGACCTACAGGGGCAAACACTGAAGCTTTCTTT. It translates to CASRPTGANTEAFF.

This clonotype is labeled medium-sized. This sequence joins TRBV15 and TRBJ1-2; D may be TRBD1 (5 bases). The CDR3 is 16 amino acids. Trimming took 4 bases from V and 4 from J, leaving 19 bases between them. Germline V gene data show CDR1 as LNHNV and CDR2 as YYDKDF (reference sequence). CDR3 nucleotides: TGTGCCACCAGCACACAGATCCCTCGGGGCGGCTATGGCTACACCTTC. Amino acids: CATSTQIPRGGYGYTF.

The CDR3 loop is CASSLEGTVSTDTQYF. The CDR3 DNA reads as TGCGCCAGCAGCTTGGAGGGGACAGTTAGCACAGATACGCAGTATTTT. The V and J genes are TRBV5-1 and TRBJ2-3; TRBD1 agrees at 7 bases. This CDR3 is 16 amino acids long. CDR1 SGHRS and CDR2 YFSETQ come from the germline V gene. After removal of 0 bases from V and 0 bases from J, the junction contained 4 bases not matched to a gene.